Included here is one T cell receptor (beta chain) sequence, with context. The antigen is unknown. The data were obtained in a study of cytomegalovirus exposure and HLA in healthy donors. Findings and limits, study-wide: Analyses of presence/absence relied on an assumption of roughly uniform sequencing depth across donors. Accounts indicate the classifier identified cytomegalovirus status with strong specificity and sensitivity. It was in a later analysis that TCR association rates were seen to vary by HLA locus, highest for DRB1 and lowest for HLA-C.

CDR1 and CDR2 from the germline V gene are SQVTM and ANQGSEA. The CDR3 is 11 residues long. Germline trimming cut 6 bases from V and 8 bases from J; bases unmatched to any gene: 5. The PCR used 60 Vbeta and 13 Jbeta primers. Produced via immunoSEQ multiplex PCR; TCRdb's table is partial and in-frame only. This sample has some 54,000 clones, with around 84% found just once. V usage is TRBV29-1 and J usage is TRBJ1-2; 8 bases match TRBD1. The sequencing input was PBMCs. The receptor's source is a male donor in good health and CMV-seronegative. CDR3 bases: TGCAGCGTGACAGGGGCATACGGCTACACCTTC. Translating gives CSVTGAYGYTF.